One sample yielded the 27 T cell receptor beta chains listed below, sequenced in a study of T cell responses to AZD1222 COVID-19 vaccine. The protocol was immunoSEQ multiplex PCR, while the TCRdb copy is restricted to in-frame clones and leaves out a portion. This table holds around 130,000 clones, 80% to 90% found once. The source was peripheral blood, collected 28 days after the second AZD1222 dose. The source is an adult who received the AZD1222 COVID-19 vaccine.

The chain recombines TRBV9 with TRBJ1-5; D ambiguous. Germline V gives CDR1 SGDLS, CDR2 YYNGEE. This CDR3 comprises 15 residues. V dropped 0 bases and J dropped 4 bases, with 11 bases sitting between them. The CDR3: CASSVDSRINQPQHF. In nucleotides, the CDR3 is TGTGCCAGCAGCGTAGATTCCCGGATAAATCAGCCCCAGCATTTT.

V is TRBV6-5 and J is TRBJ1-1; D not resolved. Germline CDR1 and CDR2: MNHEY and SVGAGI. The CDR3 contains 13 residues. V lost 7 bases and J 6 bases, leaving 15 bases between the germline ends. The CDR3 DNA follows: TGTGCCAGCACCCTTGTGGGAGGGCCTGAAGCTTTCTTT. Protein sequence: CASTLVGGPEAFF.

This chain connects TRBV2 to TRBJ2-1; TRBD1 matches at 7 bases. CDR3 length equals 14 residues. Per germline, CDR1 SNHLY and CDR2 FYNNEI. J gave up 2 bases and V 7 bases, and 5 bases lay outside the gene matches. The CDR3 protein is CASTDRATYNEQFF. CDR3 bases: TGTGCCAGCACCGACAGGGCCACCTACAATGAGCAGTTCTTC.

This clone came up a few times. The V and J genes are TRBV7-9 and TRBJ1-3; no reliable D call. This CDR3 has 13 amino acids. Germline assignment: CDR1 SEHNR and CDR2 FQNEAQ (reference sequence). V lost 5 bases and J 0 bases, leaving 5 bases between the germline ends. Written as DNA, the CDR3 is TGTGCCAGCAGCCTCAACTCTGGAAACACCATATATTTT. As protein: CASSLNSGNTIYF. Full variable domain (remainder filled in from reference TRBV7-9 and TRBJ1-3): DTGVSQNPRHKITKRGQNVTFRCDPISEHNRLYWYRQTLGQGPEFLTYFQNEAQLEKSRLLSDRFSAERPKGSFSTLEIQRTEQGDSAMYLCASSLNSGNTIYFGEGSWLTVV.

The chain links TRBV9 to TRBJ1-2; D is ambiguous. The V end lost 2 bases, the J end lost 4 bases, and 9 bases lay between the germline ends. Germline CDR1 and CDR2: SGDLS and YYNGEE. The CDR3 runs to 13 residues. The CDR3 DNA reads TGTGCCAGCAGCGTTGACGGTCTCTATGGCTACACCTTC. It codes for CASSVDGLYGYTF. The full variable domain, rest sourced from reference TRBV9 and TRBJ1-2, is DSGVTQTPKHLITATGQRVTLRCSPRSGDLSVYWYQQSLDQGLQFLIQYYNGEERAKGNILERFSAQQFPDLHSELNLSSLELGDSALYFCASSVDGLYGYTFGSGTRLTVV.

This chain joins TRBV6-6 and TRBJ1-2; no clear D. Trimming stripped 4 bases from V and 0 bases from J, with 6 bases between. Per the germline V gene, CDR1 is MNHNY and CDR2 is SVGAGI (reference sequence). The length of the CDR3 is 13 residues. The CDR3 loop reads CASSSVTNYGYTF. The CDR3, as DNA: TGTGCCAGCAGTTCAGTAACTAACTATGGCTACACCTTC.

V is TRBV30 and J is TRBJ2-1; the D is unclear. The V gene's germline CDR1 is GTSNPN and CDR2 SVGIG (reference sequence). This CDR3 comprises 14 residues. V lost 1 base and J lost 6, with 13 bases in between. The CDR3: CAWSGGDGFNEQFF. CDR3 bases: TGTGCCTGGAGTGGCGGAGATGGGTTCAATGAGCAGTTCTTC.

V gene TRBV5-1 combines with J gene TRBJ2-7; D gene unclear. Trimming shortened V by 0 bases and J by 4 bases, and 5 bases separated the two germline ends. CDR1 and CDR2 from the germline V gene are SGHRS and YFSETQ. There are 12 residues in the CDR3. The CDR3 protein is CASSLGVYEQYF. The CDR3 nucleotides read TGCGCCAGCAGCTTGGGGGTATACGAGCAGTACTTC.

V and J are TRBV7-6 and TRBJ2-5, with 7 bases lining up with TRBD2. Germline values: CDR1 SGHVS, CDR2 FNYEAQ. The CDR3 is 13 residues long. The V and J ends lost 3 bases and 2 bases, in that order; junction bases with no gene match: 0. In DNA, the CDR3 is TGTGCCAGCAGCTTTAGCGGGCAAGAGACCCAGTACTTC. This translates into CASSFSGQETQYF.

This clone has only one observation. V and J are TRBV5-1 and TRBJ2-1; D unclear. Trimming left V 4 bases short and J 10 bases short, with 12 bases between. Germline-derived CDR1 and CDR2 are SGHRS and YFSETQ. The CDR3 runs to 12 residues. As DNA, the CDR3 is TGCGCCAGCAGCCCCGAAGGGCCAGAGCAGTTCTTC. This codes for CASSPEGPEQFF.

The J gene is TRBJ2-7, the V gene TRBV29-1, with TRBD1 matching 9 bases. The J segment lost 2 bases and the V segment lost 5 bases, leaving 4 bases of the junction unmatched. The CDR3 covers 13 residues. Germline CDR1 SQVTM, CDR2 ANQGSEA. In DNA, the CDR3 is TGCAGCGTTTTACAGGGGGCCGCCTACGAGCAGTACTTC. This translates into CSVLQGAAYEQYF.

The J gene is TRBJ1-1, the V gene TRBV2, with 8 nucleotides matching TRBD1. The CDR3 sequence is 13 residues long. In germline, CDR1 is SNHLY, CDR2 FYNNEI. The V and J ends lost 6 bases and 11 bases, in that order; junction bases with no gene match: 11. This CDR3 is CASSPGQGGAAFF. In DNA form, the CDR3 reads TGTGCCAGCAGCCCCGGACAGGGAGGCGCGGCTTTCTTT.

This clone was seen once. CDR3 sequence reads: CSAPDSYEQYF. The CDR3 nucleotides read TGCAGTGCCCCGGACTCCTACGAGCAGTACTTC. The gene calls are TRBV20-1 and TRBJ2-7; the D is unclear. V lost 6 bases and J 0 bases, leaving 6 bases between the germline ends. CDR1 is DFQATT, CDR2 SNEGSKA, per germline (reference sequence). This CDR3 has 11 residues.

The chain combines TRBV6-5 with TRBJ1-2; the D is unclear. The germline V gene has CDR1 MNHEY and CDR2 SVGAGI. This CDR3 contains 14 residues. V lost 0 bases and J lost 4, with 9 bases in between. CDR3 region: CASSYSGGGYGYTF. In DNA form, the CDR3 reads TGTGCCAGCAGTTACTCAGGCGGCGGCTATGGCTACACCTTC.

This chain connects TRBV14 to TRBJ2-2; D perhaps matches TRBD1 (6 bases). Trimming pared 6 bases from V and 3 bases from J, leaving 11 bases between. The CDR3 is 14 amino acids. Per germline, CDR1 SGHDN and CDR2 FVKESK. CDR3 DNA: TGTGCCAGCAGGGGGGACACCTACACCGGGGAGCTGTTTTTT. Protein sequence: CASRGDTYTGELFF.

This chain links TRBV7-9 with TRBJ1-2; D not certain. Germline-derived CDR1 and CDR2 are SEHNR and FQNEAQ (reference sequence). The germline V and J ends were trimmed by 1 base and 8 bases, with 8 bases remaining between them. This CDR3 contains 12 residues. CDR3 in DNA: TGTGCCAGCAGCTTAGAATACCGGGGCTACACCTTC. Protein: CASSLEYRGYTF.

The chain joins TRBV6-5 to TRBJ1-1; 7 bases are a match to TRBD1. The CDR3 spans 16 residues. CDR1 is MNHEY and CDR2 is SVGAGI in the germline V gene. V gave up 0 bases and J gave up 7 bases; unmatched junction bases: 11. CDR3 in amino acids: CASSYSTGTVIHEAFF. The CDR3 DNA follows: TGTGCCAGCAGTTACTCGACCGGGACAGTCATCCATGAAGCTTTCTTT.

The count of this clone is one. The chain combines TRBV19 with TRBJ2-4, with 15 bases identical to TRBD2. Looked up from germline, CDR1 is LNHDA and CDR2 is SQIVND (reference sequence). With 5 bases clipped from V and 7 bases from J, the junction kept 9 bases outside the gene matches. The CDR3 loop spans 17 amino acids. The CDR3 loop is CASSSGLAGGIGNIQYF. The CDR3 DNA follows: TGTGCCAGTAGTTCGGGACTAGCGGGAGGTATTGGGAACATTCAGTACTTC.

The rearrangement joins TRBV11-2 to TRBJ1-2; the D gene is possibly TRBD1 (5 bases). Trimming cost V 0 bases and J 0 bases, with 14 bases left between them. Per germline, CDR1 SGHAT and CDR2 FQNNGV. The CDR3 is made up of 17 amino acids. The CDR3 coding sequence is TGTGCCAGCAGCTTAGATGGGGCCCTGACAGCTAACTATGGCTACACCTTC. Protein sequence: CASSLDGALTANYGYTF.

The chain joins TRBV7-2 to TRBJ1-5; unclear D gene. The germline gives CDR1 SGHTA, CDR2 FQGNSA. CDR3 size: 14 residues. The V gene lost 5 bases and the J gene lost 4 bases, with 12 bases spanning the gap. CDR3 DNA: TGTGCCAGCAGCCCAGAAAGCGGGAATCAGCCCCAGCATTTT. It yields the protein CASSPESGNQPQHF.

The chain carries TRBV19 and TRBJ1-1, with D tentatively TRBD1 (6 bases). The CDR3 is 13 amino acids. Looked up from germline, CDR1 is LNHDA and CDR2 is SQIVND (reference sequence). Trimming removed 6 bases at V and 3 bases at J, with 11 bases between. Here the CDR3 DNA reads TGTGCCAGTAGCGGAGGGGGACACACTGAAGCTTTCTTT. Translation: CASSGGGHTEAFF.

J is TRBJ1-1 and V is TRBV29-1; D gene ambiguous. Germline CDR1 is SQVTM and CDR2 is ANQGSEA. CDR3 length equals 14 residues. V dropped 0 bases and J dropped 0 bases, with 8 bases sitting between them. This CDR3 is CSVEDRSMNTEAFF. In DNA, the CDR3 is TGCAGCGTTGAAGACAGGTCCATGAACACTGAAGCTTTCTTT.

The chain has TRBV30 and TRBJ1-1; D is uncertain. Trimming stripped 5 bases from V and 7 bases from J, with 8 bases between. The germline gives CDR1 GTSNPN, CDR2 SVGIG (reference sequence). The CDR3 runs to 10 residues. For the CDR3, the DNA is TGTGCCTGGCGGCGGAGTGAAGCTTTCTTT. Translated: CAWRRSEAFF.

Only a few counts were recorded for this clone. This chain uses TRBV18 with TRBJ2-7, with 7 bases aligning to TRBD1. Germline V gene data show CDR1 as KGHSH and CDR2 as LQKENI. V lost 6 bases and J lost 4; bases outside the gene matches: 12. The CDR3 loop spans 15 amino acids. This chain's CDR3 is CASSRTPGQTYEQYF. DNA for the CDR3: TGTGCCAGCTCCCGGACCCCGGGACAGACGTACGAGCAGTACTTC.

The V call is TRBV6-6, the J call TRBJ1-1, with unresolved D. Trimming cost V 8 bases and J 0 bases, with 13 bases left between them. The germline CDR1 and CDR2 sequences are MNHNY and SVGAGI (reference sequence). The length of the CDR3 is 14 residues. CDR3: CASLDPRLNTEAFF. In DNA form, the CDR3 reads TGTGCCAGCTTGGACCCGAGGTTGAACACTGAAGCTTTCTTT.

In this sample, this clone turned up a few times. The chain links TRBV5-6 to TRBJ2-1; D is undetermined. CDR1 is SGHDT and CDR2 is YYEEEE in the germline V gene. This CDR3 region has 15 residues. The V end lost 1 base, the J end lost 8 bases, and 16 bases lay between the germline ends. The CDR3 loop is CASSLLGSPFDEQFF. As DNA, the CDR3 is TGTGCCAGCAGCTTGTTAGGGTCCCCATTCGATGAGCAGTTCTTC. Supplemented by reference TRBV5-6 and TRBJ2-1, the full variable domain reads DAGVTQSPTHLIKTRGQQVTLRCSPKSGHDTVSWYQQALGQGPQFIFQYYEEEERQRGNFPDRFSGHQFPNYSSELNVNALLLGDSALYLCASSLLGSPFDEQFFGPGTRLTVL.

CDR3 bases: TGTGCCAGCAGTTCAACGAACGTGGGAGGGAGAGAGACCCAGTACTTC. This translates into CASSSTNVGGRETQYF. This chain joins TRBV6-5 and TRBJ2-5; 7 bases agree with TRBD2. Germline V gene lookup returns CDR1 MNHEY and CDR2 SVGAGI. The V gene end was trimmed by 4 bases and the J gene end by 4 bases; junction bases not matched to a gene: 12. The CDR3 totals 16 residues.